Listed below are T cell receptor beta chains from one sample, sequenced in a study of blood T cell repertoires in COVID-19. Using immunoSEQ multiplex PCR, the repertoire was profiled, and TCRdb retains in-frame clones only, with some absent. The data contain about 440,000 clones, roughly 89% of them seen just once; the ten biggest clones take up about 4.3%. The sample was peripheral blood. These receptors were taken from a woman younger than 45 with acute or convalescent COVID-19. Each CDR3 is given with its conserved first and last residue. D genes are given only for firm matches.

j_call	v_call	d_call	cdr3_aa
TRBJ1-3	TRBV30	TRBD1	CAWRDQDRGLRGNTIYF
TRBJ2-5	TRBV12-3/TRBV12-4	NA	CASSLLYQETQYF
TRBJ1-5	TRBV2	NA	CASRSQGNQPQHF
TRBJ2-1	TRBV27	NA	CASSLSQGTVPFF
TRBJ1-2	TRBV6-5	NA	CASSPGENYGYTF
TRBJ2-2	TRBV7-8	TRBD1	CASTSDRVRGTGELFF
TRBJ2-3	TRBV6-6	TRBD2	CASSWETSGGAGTQYF
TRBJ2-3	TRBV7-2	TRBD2	CASSTTSGVYTDTQYF
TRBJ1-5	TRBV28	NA	CASSLVSVLLQPQHF
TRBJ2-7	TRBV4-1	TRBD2	CASSQDPAGPSYEQYF
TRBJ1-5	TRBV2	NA	CASRGTGSHSNQPQHF
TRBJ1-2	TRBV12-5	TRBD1	CASGPTGGANGYTF
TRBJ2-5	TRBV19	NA	CASSIDGLGVQETQYF
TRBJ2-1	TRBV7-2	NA	CASSLVGHYNEQFF
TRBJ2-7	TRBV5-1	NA	CASSLSQSYEQYF
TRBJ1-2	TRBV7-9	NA	CASSSGQPIVANYGYTF
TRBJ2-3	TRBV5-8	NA	CASSIADSPTDTQYF
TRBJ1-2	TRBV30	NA	CAWGTGGYYGYTF